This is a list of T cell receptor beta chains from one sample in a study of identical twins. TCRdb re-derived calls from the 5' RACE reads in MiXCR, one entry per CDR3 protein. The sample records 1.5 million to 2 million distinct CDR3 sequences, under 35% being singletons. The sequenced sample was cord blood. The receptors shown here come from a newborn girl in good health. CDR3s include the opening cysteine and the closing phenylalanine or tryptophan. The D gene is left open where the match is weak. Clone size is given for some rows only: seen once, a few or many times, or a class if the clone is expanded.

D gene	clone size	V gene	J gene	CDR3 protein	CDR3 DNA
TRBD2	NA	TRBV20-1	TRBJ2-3	CSATTSGRSDTQYF	TGCAGTGCCACTACTAGCGGGAGGTCAGATACGCAGTATTTT
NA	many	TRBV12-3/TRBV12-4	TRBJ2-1	CASRRLGTEQFF	TGTGCCAGCAGACGCCTAGGAACTGAGCAGTTCTTC
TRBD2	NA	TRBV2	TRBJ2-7	CASSELAEINEQYF	TGTGCCAGCAGTGAACTAGCGGAGATCAATGAGCAGTACTTC
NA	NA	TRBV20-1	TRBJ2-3	CSAPGHRTDTQYF	TGCAGTGCGCCGGGACACAGAACAGATACGCAGTATTTT
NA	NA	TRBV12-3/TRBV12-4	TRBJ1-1	CASSLIQLMEAFF	TGTGCCAGCAGTTTGATACAGTTGATGGAAGCTTTCTTT
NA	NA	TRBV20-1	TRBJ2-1	CSASSGGPTPQYNEQFF	TGCAGTGCTAGTTCTGGGGGGCCCACCCCACAATACAATGAGCAGTTCTTC
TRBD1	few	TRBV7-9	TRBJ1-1	CASRKGTGEVEAFF	TGTGCCAGCAGGAAAGGGACAGGGGAAGTTGAAGCTTTCTTT
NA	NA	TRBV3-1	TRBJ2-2	CASSPRLVGSAGELFF	TGTGCCAGCAGCCCCCGACTAGTTGGGTCCGCCGGGGAGCTGTTTTTT
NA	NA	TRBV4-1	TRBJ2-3	CASSHARENTQYF	TGCGCCAGCAGTCATGCGAGGGAGAATACGCAGTATTTT
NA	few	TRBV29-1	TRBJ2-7	CSVLGKGEYEQYF	TGCAGCGTTTTGGGGAAGGGGGAATACGAGCAGTACTTC
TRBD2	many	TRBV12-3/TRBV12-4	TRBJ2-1	CASSLSGNYNEQFF	TGTGCCAGCAGTCTTAGCGGGAACTACAATGAGCAGTTCTTC
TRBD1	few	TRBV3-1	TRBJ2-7	CASSPAGTGTYEQYF	TGTGCCAGCAGCCCTGCCGGGACAGGGACCTACGAGCAGTACTTC
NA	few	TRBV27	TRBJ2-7	CASSLSNLNEQYF	TGTGCCAGCAGTTTATCCAACTTGAACGAGCAGTACTTC
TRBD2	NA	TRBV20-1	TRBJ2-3	CSARVAGGYTDTQYF	TGCAGTGCTAGAGTAGCGGGGGGGTACACAGATACGCAGTATTTT